This T cell receptor beta chain was retrieved from a study of CD8 T cells in Susac syndrome. RNA totalling roughly 0.45 to 1 ug underwent reverse transcription with random hexamers. The TCR beta CDR3 was amplified by immunoSEQ multiplex PCR across 54 Vbeta, 13 Jbeta. TCRdb reprocessed the immunoSEQ multiplex PCR reads via MiXCR and lists one record per CDR3 protein. The sample consists of around 69,000 distinct CDR3 sequences, around 96% of them appearing once. CDR3 length: 16 amino acids. The V end was cut by 1 base, the J end by 7 bases, with 17 bases between. Germline V gene sequence: CDR1 LGHNA, CDR2 YNFKEQ.

The source material was CD4+ T cells from PBMCs. This clonotype was obtained from a human donor with multiple sclerosis. The V gene is TRBV4-2, the J gene TRBJ2-1, with unresolved D. CDR3 DNA sequence: TGTGCCAGCAGCCAAGTACGGATTGGTAGCTTAAATGAGCAGTTCTTC. This translates into CASSQVRIGSLNEQFF.